These 16 T cell receptor beta chains came from one sample sequenced in a study of CD8 T cells in Susac syndrome. A quantity of about 0.45 to 1 ug RNA underwent reverse transcription using random hexamers. Each CDR3 protein is one row after TCRdb ran MiXCR on the immunoSEQ multiplex PCR reads. The profile shows fewer than 200,000 distinct CDR3 sequences, roughly 92% of them singletons. The sequenced material came from CD4+ T cells from PBMCs. Receptors were obtained from a human donor in good health.

This chain uses TRBV20-1 with TRBJ2-6, with 11 bases identical to TRBD2. The CDR3 is made up of 16 amino acids. Germline V CDR1 and CDR2: DFQATT, SNEGSKA (reference sequence). Losses at the gene ends were 1 base for V and 3 bases for J; bases not matched to a gene: 2. This chain's CDR3 is CSARVSGGDGANVLTF. CDR3 coding DNA: TGCAGTGCTAGAGTTAGCGGGGGGGATGGGGCCAACGTCCTGACTTTC.

CDR3 DNA: TGCAGTGGGACGGGGGAGACCCAGTACTTC. It yields the protein CSGTGETQYF. The chain employs TRBV20-1 and TRBJ2-5, with D maybe TRBD2 (5 bases). CDR1 is DFQATT, CDR2 SNEGSKA, per germline (reference sequence). The CDR3 totals 10 residues. Trimming took off 7 bases at V and 5 bases at J, with 8 bases between the two ends.

This chain links TRBV27 with TRBJ1-2; no clear D gene. CDR3 length: 15 residues. Trimming pared 1 base from V and 1 base from J, leaving 10 bases between. Per germline, CDR1 MNHEY and CDR2 SMNVEV (reference sequence). CDR3 sequence (DNA): TGTGCCAGCAGTTTATTTGGCCAGAGTAACTATGGCTACACCTTC. It encodes CASSLFGQSNYGYTF.

This chain uses TRBV3-1 with TRBJ2-1; 7 bases match TRBD2. V gave up 3 bases and J gave up 6 bases; unmatched junction bases: 2. This CDR3 contains 13 residues. The V gene's germline CDR1 is LGHDT and CDR2 YNNKEL (reference sequence). For the CDR3, the DNA is TGTGCCAGCAGCCAGGCTAGCGGCAATGAGCAGTTCTTC. This translates into CASSQASGNEQFF.

This clonotype was picked up one time. This chain connects TRBV5-6 to TRBJ2-7; D is uncertain. Germline loops: CDR1 SGHDT, CDR2 YYEEEE. There are 13 residues in the CDR3. The V end lost 5 bases, the J end lost 0 bases, and 9 bases lay between the germline ends. Here the CDR3 DNA reads TGTGCCAGCAGTTTTACAAGCTCCTACGAGCAGTACTTC. It encodes CASSFTSSYEQYF.

The genes are TRBV24-1 and TRBJ2-5, with D perhaps matching TRBD1 (5 bases). V was clipped by 3 bases and J by 5 bases, with 15 bases between them. The CDR3 runs to 15 residues. CDR1 is KGHDR, CDR2 SFDVKD, per germline. The CDR3 spells CATSDPTVDLETQYF. CDR3 nucleotides: TGTGCCACCAGTGATCCGACAGTCGACTTGGAGACCCAGTACTTC.

This chain links TRBV3-1 with TRBJ2-5, with 7 bases lining up with TRBD2. The V and J ends lost 3 bases and 0 bases, in that order; junction bases with no gene match: 4. CDR3 length: 15 residues. Germline V CDR1 and CDR2: LGHDT, YNNKEL (reference sequence). The CDR3 DNA follows: TGTGCCAGCAGCCATGCGCGGGGGAACCAAGAGACCCAGTACTTC. Its translation: CASSHARGNQETQYF.

V is TRBV5-1 and J is TRBJ2-5, with D possibly being TRBD1 (6 bases). The V end lost 7 bases, the J end lost 9 bases, and 19 bases lay between the germline ends. In germline, CDR1 is SGHRS, CDR2 YFSETQ. The CDR3 covers 13 residues. The CDR3 spells CASSPNRATAQYF. The CDR3 coding sequence is TGCGCCAGCTCCCCGAACAGGGCCACGGCCCAGTACTTC.

This sequence joins TRBV7-9 and TRBJ2-1; weak D call: TRBD1 (6 bases). Between the trimmed V and J ends, which lost 6 bases and 5 bases, there was a span of 17 bases. This CDR3 has 15 amino acids. Germline V gene sequence: CDR1 SEHNR, CDR2 FQNEAQ (reference sequence). CDR3 loop: CASRGTGWADNEQFF. DNA for the CDR3: TGTGCCAGCAGGGGAACAGGGTGGGCCGACAATGAGCAGTTCTTC. The full variable domain, with the rest looked up from reference TRBV7-9 and TRBJ2-1, is DTGVSQNPRHKITKRGQNVTFRCDPISEHNRLYWYRQTLGQGPEFLTYFQNEAQLEKSRLLSDRFSAERPKGSFSTLEIQRTEQGDSAMYLCASRGTGWADNEQFFGPGTRLTVL.

The rearrangement joins TRBV15 to TRBJ2-1; D call uncertain. The CDR3 has 12 amino acids. Looked up from germline, CDR1 is LNHNV and CDR2 is YYDKDF (reference sequence). The V and J ends lost 2 bases and 8 bases respectively, with 7 bases between them. The CDR3 loop reads CATSRQVDEQFF. In nucleotides, the CDR3 is TGTGCCACCAGCAGACAGGTGGATGAGCAGTTCTTC. Based on the CDR3 plus reference TRBV15 and TRBJ2-1, the full variable domain is DAMVIQNPRYQVTQFGKPVTLSCSQTLNHNVMYWYQQKSSQAPKLLFHYYDKDFNNEADTPDNFQSRRPNTSFCFLDIRSPGLGDTAMYLCATSRQVDEQFFGPGTRLTVL.

The chain is built from TRBV2 and TRBJ2-4; 9 nucleotides align to TRBD2. Germline values: CDR1 SNHLY, CDR2 FYNNEI. The CDR3 extends over 15 amino acids. V dropped 7 bases and J dropped 0; count of bases not matched to a gene: 4. The CDR3 spells CASNSAGGAKNIQYF. In DNA form, the CDR3 reads TGTGCCAGCAATTCAGCGGGGGGAGCCAAAAACATTCAGTACTTC.

The chain employs TRBV20-1 and TRBJ1-5; D is undetermined. Looked up from germline, CDR1 is DFQATT and CDR2 is SNEGSKA (reference sequence). V lost 3 bases and J lost 6, with 18 bases in between. This CDR3 region has 15 residues. CDR3 sequence reads: CSASPFGEVGQPQHF. The DNA of the CDR3 is TGCAGTGCTAGTCCCTTTGGGGAGGTAGGTCAGCCCCAGCATTTT.

The genes are TRBV6-5 and TRBJ1-1, with D possibly matching TRBD1 (6 bases). CDR1 and CDR2 (germline): MNHEY, SVGAGI. The CDR3 totals 14 residues. The V end lost 6 bases, the J end lost 7 bases, and 18 bases lay between the germline ends. CDR3 nucleotides: TGTGCCAGCAGCTGGACAGCTCAATCTATTGAAGCTTTCTTT. Translated: CASSWTAQSIEAFF.

The V gene is TRBV11-3, the J gene TRBJ2-3, with 10 bases identical to TRBD1. This CDR3 spans 15 amino acids. J gave up 4 bases and V 2 bases, and 3 bases lay outside the gene matches. Germline CDR1 and CDR2: SGHNT and YENEEA. In DNA form, the CDR3 reads TGTGCCAGCAGCTTACCCGGGACAGGGGCAGATACGCAGTATTTT. This sequence encodes CASSLPGTGADTQYF.

This chain joins TRBV5-4 and TRBJ2-1; no clear D gene. The V gene's germline CDR1 is SGHNT and CDR2 YYREEE (reference sequence). V was trimmed by 4 bases and J by 6 bases, leaving 14 bases between them. This CDR3 spans 14 amino acids. CDR3: CASSLNSLANEQFF. In DNA, the CDR3 is TGTGCCAGCAGCCTGAACTCTTTAGCCAATGAGCAGTTCTTC.

CDR3 nucleotides: TGTGCCAGCAAAAAGGGGGCAGGGCGATGGGAAGAGACCCAGTACTTC. It is translated as CASKKGAGRWEETQYF. This chain connects TRBV9 to TRBJ2-5, with TRBD1 identical over 7 bases. The CDR3 loop spans 16 amino acids. V shed 6 bases and J 3 bases; nucleotides not matched to a gene: 14. Germline CDR1 is SGDLS and CDR2 is YYNGEE.